Below are 8 T cell receptor beta chains sequenced from a single sample in a study of graft-versus-host responses after intestinal transplantation (dated by TCRdb to about 2021). Receptor libraries were prepared by the immunoSEQ multiplex PCR assay. Here the immuneACCESS table is served through TCRdb, limited to in-frame sequences with V and J called. Missing clones are a known gap in these copies; in checked studies unresolved V genes cover under half, and the rest lacks a known reason. Present in this sample are some 22,000 clones, around nine tenths of which were seen just once. In total, the top ten clones hold less than 2% of the sample. Sequences were derived from PBMCs, sampled just over 38 days after intestinal transplant. The receptors derive from a human patient who received an intestinal transplant, so some T cells may come from the graft donor.

The chain employs TRBV19 and TRBJ2-7, with D possibly matching TRBD2 (5 bases). This CDR3 is built from 14 residues. Germline assignment: CDR1 LNHDA and CDR2 SQIVND (reference sequence). Trimming pared 2 bases from V and 2 bases from J, leaving 10 bases between. CDR3 loop: CASSISYGAYEQYF. The CDR3 DNA reads TGTGCCAGTAGTATATCTTACGGGGCCTACGAGCAGTACTTC.

V gene TRBV28 combines with J gene TRBJ1-3, with D hard to call. The germline V gene has CDR1 MDHEN and CDR2 SYDVKM. Trimming removed 3 bases at V and 2 bases at J, with 8 bases between. The CDR3 is 14 residues long. The CDR3 DNA sequence: TGTGCCAGCAGTTTGTCGGGAGCTGGAAACACCATATATTTT. Its protein is CASSLSGAGNTIYF.

The J gene is TRBJ2-1, the V gene TRBV9; D may match TRBD1 or TRBD2 (6 bases each). CDR1 and CDR2 (germline): SGDLS, YYNGEE. The CDR3 extends over 14 amino acids. V dropped 7 bases and J dropped 4 bases, with 15 bases sitting between them. CDR3 sequence (DNA): TGTGCCAGCGACGGAGGGGGATTGTACAATGAGCAGTTCTTC. This translates into CASDGGGLYNEQFF. Complete variable domain (other parts from reference TRBV9 and TRBJ2-1): DSGVTQTPKHLITATGQRVTLRCSPRSGDLSVYWYQQSLDQGLQFLIQYYNGEERAKGNILERFSAQQFPDLHSELNLSSLELGDSALYFCASDGGGLYNEQFFGPGTRLTVL.

The chain couples TRBV19 to TRBJ2-7; D not resolved. CDR3 size: 14 residues. CDR1 and CDR2 from the germline V gene are LNHDA and SQIVND (reference sequence). The germline V and J ends were trimmed by 0 bases and 2 bases, with 8 bases remaining between them. This CDR3 is CASSIDPLAYEQYF. For the CDR3, the DNA is TGTGCCAGTAGTATAGACCCCCTGGCCTACGAGCAGTACTTC.

The chain employs TRBV7-3 and TRBJ2-3; D might be TRBD2 (5 bases). The CDR3 sequence is 14 residues long. Germline values: CDR1 SGHTA, CDR2 FQGTGA. Trimming shortened V by 4 bases and J by 3 bases, and 11 bases separated the two germline ends. In nucleotides, the CDR3 is TGTGCCAGCAGCTCGGTCGGAGGAACAGATACGCAGTATTTT. It encodes CASSSVGGTDTQYF.

The V call is TRBV7-8, the J call TRBJ2-4; D not certain. Germline CDR1 is SGHVS and CDR2 is FQNEAQ. V lost 0 bases, J lost 10 bases, and 7 bases lay in between. The CDR3 is made up of 12 amino acids. The CDR3 bases are TGTGCCAGCAGCTTAGCACTACCTATTCAGTACTTC. This sequence encodes CASSLALPIQYF.

In regard to this clone: Germline is not matched at one junction end, which may reflect a read error. The chain carries TRBV27 and TRBJ1-6, with 8 nucleotides matching TRBD1. The germline gives CDR1 MNHEY, CDR2 SMNVEV (reference sequence). CDR3 length equals 15 residues. CDR3 sequence reads: CASSISGTGNSPLHF. CDR3 nucleotide sequence: TGTGCCAGCAGTATATCCGGGACAGGAAATTCACCCCTCCACTTT.

The CDR3 reads CASSHDLGLRAEAFF. The CDR3 region has the DNA TGTGCCAGCAGCCACGATCTGGGGTTACGCGCTGAAGCTTTCTTT. The chain employs TRBV14 and TRBJ1-1; no clear D gene. V was trimmed by 3 bases and J by 6 bases, leaving 17 bases between them. The CDR3 has 15 residues. The V gene's germline CDR1 is SGHDN and CDR2 FVKESK.